This record concerns one T cell receptor beta chain sequence. Which antigen it targets is not known. It has no much larger one-base neighbor in the sample; base qualities were not kept. This sample is part of a study of shared clonotypes between healthy human individuals (dated by TCRdb to about 2020). For the study in its entirety: A couple of women and three men aged 18 to 49 years were included in the cohort. Blood TCR repertoires of five healthy adults were deeply sequenced to estimate repertoire size and the extent of clonotype sharing between individuals. Libraries were prepared and TCR repertoires were sequenced by different laboratories using diverse techniques, in order to increase sequencing depth and limit assay-specific biases. Per donor, leukapheresis produced somewhere between about 0.94 and 9 billion PBMCs. Points the paper makes about the study in general: Pairwise subsampling indicated that sequencing depth was expected to affect the degree of clonotype sharing among donors. Because the study included a small number of donors, the genetic and exposure-history diversity represented was limited. Sampling was restricted to blood, and TCR repertoires in tissues likely differ from the TCR repertoires found in blood.

Cut back by 2 bases and 7 bases, the V and J ends lie 15 bases apart. CDR1 SGHVS and CDR2 FQNEAQ are derived from the germline V gene. Including cysteine and phenylalanine, the CDR3 has 15 amino acids. CDR3 DNA only is kept here, 45 bases in frame from base 1. The donors were healthy, HIV-negative adults who had no recently reported acute infections or vaccinations. All donors were Caucasian adults living in Nashville, Tennessee, USA. For unsorted samples, 75 million to 90 million PBMCs were counted and genomic DNA was extracted with the QIAamp DNA Blood Mini kit. Blood was collected by leukapheresis, and PBMCs were isolated by Ficoll-Histopaque density gradient centrifugation and then cryopreserved in liquid nitrogen vapor phase. Using the deep immunoSEQ assay, TCR CDR3 regions were amplified from genomic DNA by multiplex PCR. For each cell subset, the extracted genomic DNA was distributed evenly across all wells of several immunoSEQ 96-well plates, and each plate served as one replicate. For unsorted PBMC, approximately 0.3 ug of genomic DNA, equivalent to about 30,000 T cell genomes, went into each replicate PCR. Unsorted PBMC genomic DNA was sequenced across ten immunoSEQ deep assay plates. The purified libraries were quantified using a Qubit 3.0 fluorometer, sized with a Bioanalyzer 2100, and then quantified again using the KAPA Library Quantification kit. Every immunoSEQ 96-well plate was sequenced on a dedicated single-read 150-cycle Illumina NextSeq 550 flow cell. The authors' analysis ran thus. Because the immunoSEQ output included only junctional sequences and no quality scores, the filtering could not be the same as the filtering used for full-length reads. Sequences were annotated with PyIR, a Python wrapper for IgBLAST v1.9, using IMGT germline references to assign V/J genes and CDR3. Reads were removed for weak V/J assignments (E-value above 1e-6), missing CDR3, stop codons, out-of-frame junctions, or ambiguous translated residues. V3J clonotypes were defined as sequences sharing the same inferred V gene, J gene, and CDR3 amino acid sequence. To compute the percentage overlap between repertoires, the number of shared unique clonotypes was divided by the size of the smaller repertoire. Richness of each repertoire was evaluated using RTK rarefaction, the Chao1 estimator, and Recon v2.1 estimates of unobserved clonotypes. As stored in TCRdb, this immuneACCESS dataset retains in-frame rearrangements with V and J assigned. A fraction of the clones does not appear; measured against another copy, unresolved V genes explain less than half of the discrepancy, and the remainder lacks a known reason. The V and J calls and the clone size are those of that table, but D and trimming were determined from the DNA. This sample holds about 87,000 clones; roughly half were observed only once. Of the sample, over 12% is held by the ten largest clones.

The V and J segments used are TRBV7-8 and TRBJ2-1, with no D gene named confidently. This TCR came from a woman aged 40 to 50 in good health. Some clones in this sample may be carry-over from other donors' samples. The specimen was PBMCs. This receptor has the CDR3 CASSLRRFPTNEQFF. The nucleotide sequence is given as TGTGCCAGCAGCTTAAGGCGTTTTCCGACAAATGAGCAGTTCTTC.